Shown below are 8 T cell receptor beta chains from a single sample sequenced in a study of T cells in Graves' hyperthyroidism and ophthalmopathy. TCR beta CDR3 sequences were amplified from RNA transcripts. In the first-round RT-PCR of the TCR CDR3, the HTBI primer set was used. TCRdb re-analysed the multiplex PCR reads in MiXCR, keeping a single row per CDR3 protein. The sample has over 700,000 distinct CDR3 sequences, 15% to 20% seen once. The sample consisted of blood. Source of these receptors: a woman in her fifties or sixties with Graves' hyperthyroidism that later progressed to Graves' ophthalmopathy.

This clonotype has a handful of counts. This chain uses TRBV20-1 with TRBJ2-3; 11 bases fit TRBD2. With V trimmed by 0 bases and J by 1 base, 9 bases remained unmatched. From germline, CDR1 is DFQATT and CDR2 SNEGSKA (reference sequence). This CDR3 has 18 amino acids. CDR3 DNA sequence: TGCAGTGCTAGAGATGAAATAGCGGGGGGGCAGGGCACAGATACGCAGTATTTT. Protein product: CSARDEIAGGQGTDTQYF.

In its sample, this clonotype was seen a few times. The chain is built from TRBV12-3 or TRBV12-4 and TRBJ1-5; D is perhaps TRBD1 (6 bases). Trimming took off 6 bases at V and 3 bases at J, with 15 bases between the two ends. The CDR3 sequence is 15 residues long. The CDR3 bases are TGTGCCAGCAGCCCGGACAGAATTTACAATCAGCCCCAGCATTTT. Translating gives CASSPDRIYNQPQHF.

This clonotype occurred many times. J is TRBJ1-2 and V is TRBV3-1; no reliable D call. This CDR3 is 13 amino acids long. Deletions cut 4 bases from V and 4 bases from J, with 10 bases between. From germline, CDR1 is LGHDT and CDR2 YNNKEL (reference sequence). CDR3 loop: CASSPTVSYGYTF. CDR3 in DNA: TGTGCCAGCAGCCCCACAGTATCCTATGGCTACACCTTC.

The V gene is TRBV19, the J gene TRBJ1-5; possible D gene TRBD1, 6 bases. Germline CDR1 is LNHDA and CDR2 is SQIVND (reference sequence). There are 15 residues in the CDR3. Trimming removed 1 base from V and 6 bases from J, with 13 bases in between. The DNA for the CDR3 is TGTGCCAGTAGTATAGGCGGGGGGGGCGGTCAGCCCCAGCATTTT. Its protein is CASSIGGGGGQPQHF.

This rearrangement joins TRBV19 to TRBJ1-5; unclear D gene. V lost 5 bases to trimming and J lost 6 bases, with 17 bases between them. There are 15 residues in the CDR3. CDR1 LNHDA and CDR2 SQIVND come from the germline V gene (reference sequence). In nucleotides, the CDR3 is TGTGCCAGTAGTCCAGAGGGAGGGTCCGGTCAGCCCCAGCATTTT. This encodes CASSPEGGSGQPQHF.

This clonotype was observed at least ten times. J is TRBJ2-5 and V is TRBV5-6; 8 bases fit TRBD2. The length of the CDR3 is 15 residues. Germline V gene sequence: CDR1 SGHDT, CDR2 YYEEEE. Trimming removed 0 bases from V and 5 bases from J; junction bases left unmatched: 6. CDR3 sequence reads: CASSLVPGGQETQYF. CDR3 bases: TGTGCCAGCAGCTTGGTTCCGGGGGGGCAGGAGACCCAGTACTTC.

This chain joins TRBV7-3 and TRBJ2-7, with D possibly being TRBD1 or TRBD2 (5 bases each). Germline CDR1 and CDR2: SGHTA and FQGTGA. This CDR3 region has 14 residues. V was clipped by 2 bases and J by 5 bases, with 13 bases between them. The CDR3 nucleotides read TGTGCCAGCAGCTTAGGGTTCGGGGCGGACGAGCAGTACTTC. Translated: CASSLGFGADEQYF.

This clonotype was counted many times. The rearrangement links TRBV7-2 to TRBJ2-1; TRBD2 matches at 10 bases. Germline V CDR1 and CDR2: SGHTA, FQGNSA. The J segment lost 10 bases and the V segment lost 3 bases, leaving 12 bases of the junction unmatched. This CDR3 contains 16 residues. The CDR3 loop is CASSFALAGPWSEQFF. The CDR3 DNA is TGTGCCAGCAGCTTTGCACTAGCGGGGCCCTGGTCGGAGCAGTTCTTC.